A selection of T cell receptor beta chains follows, all from one sample in a study of blood T cell repertoires in COVID-19. Data came from immunoSEQ multiplex PCR; TCRdb stores just in-frame clones and leaves some out. The table lists 300,000 to 450,000 clones, about 90% of them singletons. Material: PBMCs or T cells enriched from blood (not recorded which). These TCRs come from a woman under 40 who had recovered from COVID-19. CDR3s include the opening cysteine and the closing phenylalanine or tryptophan. The order of the fields is V gene, clone size, D gene, J gene, CDR3 DNA, CDR3 protein. D genes are given only for firm matches. Clone size appears in some rows only: once, few, many, or a class for an expanded clone.

>TRBV11-2|many|.|TRBJ1-6
TGTGCCAGCAGCTTAGCCCTCCAGGGGCCTAAGGGTTCACCCCTCCACTTT
CASSLALQGPKGSPLHF
>TRBV4-1|.|TRBD1|TRBJ2-7
TGCGCCAGCAGCCAAGAGACAGGGGCGGACGAGCAGTACTTC
CASSQETGADEQYF
>TRBV3-1/TRBV3-2|.|.|TRBJ1-6
TGTGCCAGCAGCCAAGTACAGGGTTCTCTCTCACCCCTCCACTTT
CASSQVQGSLSPLHF
>TRBV24-1|.|.|TRBJ1-5
TGTGCCACCAGTGATCCACCGACATACATAGTAGTACGTCAGCCCCAGCATTTT
CATSDPPTYIVVRQPQHF
>TRBV29-1|few|.|TRBJ1-1
TGCAGCGGGAGGGTCGACGAAGCTTTCTTT
CSGRVDEAFF
>TRBV6-5|.|TRBD1|TRBJ2-3
TGTGCCAGCAAAACAGGGGGTGGAGATACGCAGTATTTT
CASKTGGGDTQYF
>TRBV2|.|.|TRBJ1-5
TGTGCCAGCCGAGGAAGGACAGAGGGACAGCCCCAGCATTTT
CASRGRTEGQPQHF
>TRBV28|.|.|TRBJ1-5
TGTGCCAGCAGTCCAACAGGGTTCCTTGGGGGCGATCAGCCCCAGCATTTT
CASSPTGFLGGDQPQHF
>TRBV6-5|.|TRBD1|TRBJ2-1
TGTGCCAGCAGCACGACAGGGGGCTCCTACAATGAGCAGTTCTTC
CASSTTGGSYNEQFF
>TRBV21-1|.|.|TRBJ2-2
TGTGCCAGCAGCAAAAATCCCGCGCCCCGGGACAGGGAAGCGAACACCGGGGAGCTGTTTTTT
CASSKNPAPRDREANTGELFF
>TRBV9|.|.|TRBJ2-3
TGTGCCAGCAGCGTAGCTACGGGGGCAGATACGCAGTATTTT
CASSVATGADTQYF
>TRBV5-1|.|.|TRBJ2-7
TGCGCCAGCAGCTTGGCGGCAGGGGCCCCTTACGAGCAGTACTTC
CASSLAAGAPYEQYF
>TRBV3-1/TRBV3-2|.|.|TRBJ1-1
TGTGCCAGCAGCCAAGTACCAGGGTCCACTGAAGCTTTCTTT
CASSQVPGSTEAFF
>TRBV18|.|TRBD1|TRBJ2-5
TGTGCCAGCTCACGGGAGACAGGGGCCCCGTTACAAGAGACCCAGTACTTC
CASSRETGAPLQETQYF
>TRBV7-8|.|TRBD1|TRBJ2-7
TGTGCCAGCAGCTTAGCGAGGGACAGGGTTCACGAGCAGTACTTC
CASSLARDRVHEQYF
>TRBV30|.|.|TRBJ1-6
TGTGCCTGTACCCGCGGGGCTGGCTATAATTCACCCCTCCACTTT
CACTRGAGYNSPLHF
>TRBV28|.|.|TRBJ2-3
TGTGCCAGCACCCTCCCGTCGGCAGATACGCAGTATTTT
CASTLPSADTQYF
>TRBV4-2|once|.|TRBJ2-7
TGTGCCAGCAGCCAAGATCGCGACTACGAGCAGTACTTC
CASSQDRDYEQYF
>TRBV11-2|once|TRBD1|TRBJ2-6
TGTGCCAGCAGCTTTGACAGGGTGCGCTGGGCCAACGTCCTGACTTTC
CASSFDRVRWANVLTF
>TRBV28|.|.|TRBJ2-7
TGTGCCAGCAGTCCCTTTATCTCCTACGAGCAGTACTTC
CASSPFISYEQYF
>TRBV5-1|.|TRBD1|TRBJ2-7
TGCGCCAGCAGCTGGAAGGACAGGGGCGGTTACGAGCAGTACTTC
CASSWKDRGGYEQYF
>TRBV11-2|.|TRBD1|TRBJ2-7
TGTGCCAGCAGCTTCAGGACAGGGCGGGACGAGCAGTACTTC
CASSFRTGRDEQYF
>TRBV25-1|.|.|TRBJ2-5
TGTGCCAGCAGGAAAACTCCCCAAGAGACCCAGTACTTC
CASRKTPQETQYF
>TRBV19|.|.|TRBJ1-5
TGTGCCAGTAGTATAAGGTCAGGGCTTCATCGTCAGCCCCAGCATTTT
CASSIRSGLHRQPQHF
>TRBV29-1|.|TRBD1|TRBJ1-3
TGCAGCGTTTCGGGCCGGGACAGTGATTCTGGAAACACCATATATTTT
CSVSGRDSDSGNTIYF
>TRBV5-5|.|.|TRBJ1-6
TGTGCCAGCAGCTGGGCGGGCCCTGATAATTCACCCCTCCACTTT
CASSWAGPDNSPLHF
>TRBV6-5|.|.|TRBJ2-5
TGTGCCAGCAGCGCAGGTATCCAAGAGACCCAGTACTTC
CASSAGIQETQYF
>TRBV10-3|once|.|TRBJ2-2
TGTGCCATCAGTGGGTCCGACAGGTTAAACACCGGGGAGCTGTTTTTT
CAISGSDRLNTGELFF
>TRBV5-1|.|.|TRBJ2-7
TGCGCCAGCAGCTTGGGCCCCCGGGGGTACGAGCAGTACTTC
CASSLGPRGYEQYF
>TRBV3-1/TRBV3-2|once|.|TRBJ2-2
TGTGCCAGCAGCCAAGATTCCAGGGTCTCCACCGGGGAGCTGTTTTTT
CASSQDSRVSTGELFF
>TRBV7-9|once|.|TRBJ1-1
TGTGCCAGCAGCTTAGTTGTACAGAACACTGAAGCTTTCTTT
CASSLVVQNTEAFF
>TRBV11-2|.|TRBD2|TRBJ2-5
TGTGCCAGCAGCTTTGCGGGGGAAGAGACCCAGTACTTC
CASSFAGEETQYF
>TRBV4-1|.|.|TRBJ2-1
TGCGCCAGCAGCCAAGGGGAGGGGGGCTTGGACAATGAGCAGTTCTTC
CASSQGEGGLDNEQFF
>TRBV2|.|.|TRBJ2-3
TGTGCCAGCACCCAATCCCGGCAGCGGACCCACACAGATACGCAGTATTTT
CASTQSRQRTHTDTQYF
>TRBV3-1/TRBV3-2|.|.|TRBJ1-3
TGTGCCAGCAGCCAAGCGGTGTCTGGAAACACCATATATTTT
CASSQAVSGNTIYF
>TRBV12-3/TRBV12-4|.|TRBD2|TRBJ2-2
TGTGCCAGTCGGGGGGTGAGGACCGGGGAGCTGTTTTTT
CASRGVRTGELFF
>TRBV5-1|.|.|TRBJ2-2
TGCGCCAGCAGCTTGGACAGGGCTGCCACCGGGGAGCTGTTTTTT
CASSLDRAATGELFF
>TRBV2|.|TRBD1|TRBJ1-2
TGTGCCAGCAGTGTCCATCTAAGAGCCGGGACAGAGAACTATGGCTACACCTTC
CASSVHLRAGTENYGYTF
>TRBV28|.|TRBD1|TRBJ2-7
TGTGCCAGCAGGGAAACAGGGGGAGGCTCCTACGAGCAGTACTTC
CASRETGGGSYEQYF
>TRBV3-1/TRBV3-2|.|TRBD2|TRBJ2-5
TGTGCCAGCAGCCAACGAACCGCCGGGACTAGCAGAAAACAAGAGACCCAGTACTTC
CASSQRTAGTSRKQETQYF